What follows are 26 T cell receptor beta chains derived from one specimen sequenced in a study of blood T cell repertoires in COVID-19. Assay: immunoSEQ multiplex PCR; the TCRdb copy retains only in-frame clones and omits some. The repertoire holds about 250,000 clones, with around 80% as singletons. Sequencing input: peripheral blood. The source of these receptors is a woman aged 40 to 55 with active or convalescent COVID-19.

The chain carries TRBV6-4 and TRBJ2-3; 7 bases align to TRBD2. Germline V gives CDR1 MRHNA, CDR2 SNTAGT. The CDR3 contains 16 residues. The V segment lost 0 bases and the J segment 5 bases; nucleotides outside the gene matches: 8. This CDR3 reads CASSDSGLAAVDTQYF. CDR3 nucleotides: TGTGCCAGCAGTGACTCAGGGCTAGCGGCGGTAGATACGCAGTATTTT.

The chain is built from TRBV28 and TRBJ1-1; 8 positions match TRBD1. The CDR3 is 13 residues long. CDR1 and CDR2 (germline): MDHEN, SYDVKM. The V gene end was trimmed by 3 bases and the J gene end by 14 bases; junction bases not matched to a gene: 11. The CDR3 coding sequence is TGTGCCAGCAGTTTCCCCCGGGACAGGCCTACCTTCTTT. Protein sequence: CASSFPRDRPTFF.

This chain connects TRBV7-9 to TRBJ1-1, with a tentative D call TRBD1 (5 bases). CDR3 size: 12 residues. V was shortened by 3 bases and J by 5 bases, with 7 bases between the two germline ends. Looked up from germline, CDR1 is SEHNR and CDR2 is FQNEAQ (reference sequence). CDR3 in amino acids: CASSFGATEAFF. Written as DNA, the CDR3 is TGTGCCAGCAGCTTTGGGGCGACTGAAGCTTTCTTT.

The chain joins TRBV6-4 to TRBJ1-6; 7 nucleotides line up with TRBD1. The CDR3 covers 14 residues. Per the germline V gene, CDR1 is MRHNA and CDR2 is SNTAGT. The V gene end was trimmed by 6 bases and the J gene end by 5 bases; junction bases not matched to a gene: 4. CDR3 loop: CASSRDRNNSPLHF. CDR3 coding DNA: TGTGCCAGCAGCCGGGACAGAAATAATTCACCCCTCCACTTT.

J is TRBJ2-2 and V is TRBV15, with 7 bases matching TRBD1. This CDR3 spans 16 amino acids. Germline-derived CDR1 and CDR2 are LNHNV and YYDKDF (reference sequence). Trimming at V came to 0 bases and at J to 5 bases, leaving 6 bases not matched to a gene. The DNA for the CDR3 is TGTGCCACCAGCAGAGATCGAGGCAGGGGGACCGGGGAGCTGTTTTTT. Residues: CATSRDRGRGTGELFF.

CDR3 sequence: CASSENRNFPYTF. The CDR3 DNA follows: TGTGCCAGCAGTGAAAACAGAAACTTCCCCTACACCTTC. The chain employs TRBV2 and TRBJ1-2; D unclear. Germline V gene sequence: CDR1 SNHLY, CDR2 FYNNEI. The CDR3 totals 13 residues. Between the trimmed V and J ends, which lost 2 bases and 10 bases, there was a span of 14 bases.

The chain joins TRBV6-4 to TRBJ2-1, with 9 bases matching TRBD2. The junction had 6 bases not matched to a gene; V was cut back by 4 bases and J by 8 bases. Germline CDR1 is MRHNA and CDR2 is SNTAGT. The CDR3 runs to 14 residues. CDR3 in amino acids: CASSVLAGTDEQFF. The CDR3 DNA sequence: TGTGCCAGCAGTGTGCTAGCGGGGACAGATGAGCAGTTCTTC.

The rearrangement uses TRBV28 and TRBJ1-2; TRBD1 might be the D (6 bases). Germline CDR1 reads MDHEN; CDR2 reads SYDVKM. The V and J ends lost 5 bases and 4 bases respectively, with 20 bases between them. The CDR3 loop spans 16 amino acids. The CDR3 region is CASSVHRVPLGYGYTF. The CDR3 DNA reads TGTGCCAGCAGTGTCCACAGGGTCCCCTTGGGCTATGGCTACACCTTC.

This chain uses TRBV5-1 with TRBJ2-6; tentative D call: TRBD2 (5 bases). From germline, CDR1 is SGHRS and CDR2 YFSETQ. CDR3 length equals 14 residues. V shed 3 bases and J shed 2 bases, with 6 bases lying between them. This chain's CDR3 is CASSSTTGANVLTF. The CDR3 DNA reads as TGCGCCAGCAGCTCGACTACTGGGGCCAACGTCCTGACTTTC. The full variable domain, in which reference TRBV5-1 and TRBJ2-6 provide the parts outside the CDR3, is KAGVTQTPRYLIKTRGQQVTLSCSPISGHRSVSWYQQTPGQGLQFLFEYFSETQRNKGNFPGRFSGRQFSNSRSEMNVSTLELGDSALYLCASSSTTGANVLTFGAGSRLTVL.

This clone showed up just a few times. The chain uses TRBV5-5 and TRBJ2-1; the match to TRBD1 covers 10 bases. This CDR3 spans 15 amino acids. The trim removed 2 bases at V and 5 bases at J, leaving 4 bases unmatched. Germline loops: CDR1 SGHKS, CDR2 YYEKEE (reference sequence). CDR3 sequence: CASSFRGQGNNEQFF. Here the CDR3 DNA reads TGTGCCAGCAGCTTTAGGGGACAGGGGAACAATGAGCAGTTCTTC.

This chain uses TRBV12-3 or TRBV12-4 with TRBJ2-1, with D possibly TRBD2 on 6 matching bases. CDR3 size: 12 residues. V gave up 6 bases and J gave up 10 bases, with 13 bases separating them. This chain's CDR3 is CASSLSGAEQFF. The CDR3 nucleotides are TGTGCCAGCAGCCTTAGCGGAGCCGAGCAGTTCTTC.

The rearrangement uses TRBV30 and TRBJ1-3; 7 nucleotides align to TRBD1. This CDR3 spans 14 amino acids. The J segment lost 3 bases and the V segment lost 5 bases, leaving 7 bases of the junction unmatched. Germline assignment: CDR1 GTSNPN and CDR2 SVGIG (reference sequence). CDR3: CAWGDGTDGNTIYF. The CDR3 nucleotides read TGTGCCTGGGGGGATGGGACAGATGGAAACACCATATATTTT.

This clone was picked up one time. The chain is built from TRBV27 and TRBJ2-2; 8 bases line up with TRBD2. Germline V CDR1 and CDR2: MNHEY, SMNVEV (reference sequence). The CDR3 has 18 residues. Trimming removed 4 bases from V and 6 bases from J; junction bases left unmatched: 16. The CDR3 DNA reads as TGTGCCAGCAGTTACCCCGGGGGGGCGGGGGCAATCCCCGGGGAGCTGTTTTTT. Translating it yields CASSYPGGAGAIPGELFF.

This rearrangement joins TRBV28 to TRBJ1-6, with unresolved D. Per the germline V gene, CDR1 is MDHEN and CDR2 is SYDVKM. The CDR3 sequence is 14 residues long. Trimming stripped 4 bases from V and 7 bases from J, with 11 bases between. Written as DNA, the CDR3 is TGTGCCAGCAGTTCCTCCGACTTAAATTCACCCCTCCACTTT. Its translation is CASSSSDLNSPLHF. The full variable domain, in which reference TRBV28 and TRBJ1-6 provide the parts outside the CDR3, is DVKVTQSSRYLVKRTGEKVFLECVQDMDHENMFWYRQDPGLGLRLIYFSYDVKMKEKGDIPEGYSVSREKKERFSLILESASTNQTSMYLCASSSSDLNSPLHFGNGTRLTVT.

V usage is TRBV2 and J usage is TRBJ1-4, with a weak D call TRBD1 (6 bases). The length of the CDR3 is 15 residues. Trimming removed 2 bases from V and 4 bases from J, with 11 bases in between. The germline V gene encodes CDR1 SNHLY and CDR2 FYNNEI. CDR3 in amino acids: CASSEQDSLNEKLFF. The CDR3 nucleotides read TGTGCCAGCAGTGAACAGGACAGCCTTAATGAAAAACTGTTTTTT. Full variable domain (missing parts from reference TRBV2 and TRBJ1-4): EPEVTQTPSHQVTQMGQEVILRCVPISNHLYFYWYRQILGQKVEFLVSFYNNEISEKSEIFDDQFSVERPDGSNFTLKIRSTKLEDSAMYFCASSEQDSLNEKLFFGSGTQLSVL.

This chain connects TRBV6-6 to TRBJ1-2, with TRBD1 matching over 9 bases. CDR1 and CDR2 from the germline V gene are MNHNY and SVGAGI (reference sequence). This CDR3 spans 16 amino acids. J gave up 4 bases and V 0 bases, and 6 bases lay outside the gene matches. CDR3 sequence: CASSYSGQGNSYGYTF. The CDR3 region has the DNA TGTGCCAGCAGTTACTCCGGACAGGGGAACTCCTATGGCTACACCTTC.

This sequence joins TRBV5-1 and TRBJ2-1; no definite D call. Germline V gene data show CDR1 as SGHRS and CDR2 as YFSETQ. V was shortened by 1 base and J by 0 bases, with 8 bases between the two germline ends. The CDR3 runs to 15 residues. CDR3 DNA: TGCGCCAGCAGCTTGATTCCGAGCTCCTACAATGAGCAGTTCTTC. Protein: CASSLIPSSYNEQFF. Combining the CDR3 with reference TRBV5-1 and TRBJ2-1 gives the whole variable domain KAGVTQTPRYLIKTRGQQVTLSCSPISGHRSVSWYQQTPGQGLQFLFEYFSETQRNKGNFPGRFSGRQFSNSRSEMNVSTLELGDSALYLCASSLIPSSYNEQFFGPGTRLTVL.

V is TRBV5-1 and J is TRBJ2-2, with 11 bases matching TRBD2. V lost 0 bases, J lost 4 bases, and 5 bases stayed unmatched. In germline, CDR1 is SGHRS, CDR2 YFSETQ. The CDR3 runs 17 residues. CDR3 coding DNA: TGCGCCAGCAGCTTGGTTGGGGGGACTAGCGGCACCGGGGAGCTGTTTTTT. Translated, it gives CASSLVGGTSGTGELFF. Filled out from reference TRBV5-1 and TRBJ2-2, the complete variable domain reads KAGVTQTPRYLIKTRGQQVTLSCSPISGHRSVSWYQQTPGQGLQFLFEYFSETQRNKGNFPGRFSGRQFSNSRSEMNVSTLELGDSALYLCASSLVGGTSGTGELFFGEGSRLTVL.

The CDR3: CASSQQVMNEKLFF. For the CDR3, the DNA is TGTGCCAGCAGTCAACAGGTGATGAATGAAAAACTGTTTTTT. The chain couples TRBV2 to TRBJ1-4; D may be TRBD1 (5 bases). Germline CDR1 and CDR2: SNHLY and FYNNEI. This CDR3 is built from 14 residues. Trimming took off 5 bases at V and 5 bases at J, with 12 bases between the two ends.

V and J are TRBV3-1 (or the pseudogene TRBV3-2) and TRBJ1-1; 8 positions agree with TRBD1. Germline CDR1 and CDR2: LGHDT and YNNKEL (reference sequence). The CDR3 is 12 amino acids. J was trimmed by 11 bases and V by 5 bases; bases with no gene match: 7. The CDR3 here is CASSMDRVRAFF. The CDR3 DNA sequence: TGTGCCAGCAGCATGGACAGGGTGAGGGCTTTCTTT.

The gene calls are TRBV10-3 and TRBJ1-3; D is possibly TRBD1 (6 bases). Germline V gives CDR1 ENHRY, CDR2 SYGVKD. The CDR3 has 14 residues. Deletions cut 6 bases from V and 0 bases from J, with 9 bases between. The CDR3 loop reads CAIRPQGSGNTIYF. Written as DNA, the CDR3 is TGTGCCATCAGGCCACAGGGCTCTGGAAACACCATATATTTT.

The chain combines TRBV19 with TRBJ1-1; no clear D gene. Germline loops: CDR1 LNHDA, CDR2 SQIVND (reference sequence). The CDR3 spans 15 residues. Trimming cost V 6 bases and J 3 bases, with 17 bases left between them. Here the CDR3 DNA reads TGTGCCAGTAGCACCGGGGTGCGGGGTTACACTGAAGCTTTCTTT. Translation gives CASSTGVRGYTEAFF.

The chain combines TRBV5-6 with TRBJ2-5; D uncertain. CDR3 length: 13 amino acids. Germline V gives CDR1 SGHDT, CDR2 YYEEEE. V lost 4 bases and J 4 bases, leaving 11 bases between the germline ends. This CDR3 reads CASSPGARETQYF. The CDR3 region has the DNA TGTGCCAGCAGCCCGGGTGCCCGAGAGACCCAGTACTTC.

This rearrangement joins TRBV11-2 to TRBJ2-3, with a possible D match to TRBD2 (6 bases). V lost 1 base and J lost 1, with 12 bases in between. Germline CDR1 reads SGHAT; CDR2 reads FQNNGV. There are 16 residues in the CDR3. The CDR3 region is CASSLGRGSGTDTQYF. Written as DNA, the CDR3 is TGTGCCAGCAGCTTAGGCCGGGGGTCTGGCACAGATACGCAGTATTTT.

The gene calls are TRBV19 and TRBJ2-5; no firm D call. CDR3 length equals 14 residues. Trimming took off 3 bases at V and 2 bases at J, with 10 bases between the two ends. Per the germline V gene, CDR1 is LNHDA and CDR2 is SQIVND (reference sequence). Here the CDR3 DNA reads TGTGCCAGTAGTATCGACTGGCAACAAGAGACCCAGTACTTC. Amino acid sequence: CASSIDWQQETQYF.

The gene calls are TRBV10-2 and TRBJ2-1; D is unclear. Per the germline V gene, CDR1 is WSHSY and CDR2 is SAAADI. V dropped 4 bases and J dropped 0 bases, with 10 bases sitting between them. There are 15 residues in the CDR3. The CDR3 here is CASSVYRSSYNEQFF. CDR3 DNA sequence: TGCGCCAGCAGTGTCTATAGGAGCTCCTACAATGAGCAGTTCTTC.